This T cell receptor beta chain was obtained from a study of blood T cell repertoires in COVID-19. Study as a whole: Material from acute and convalescent COVID-19 was sourced from the United States, Italy and Spain. In each case, the material was cDNA or gDNA derived from T cells, B-cell-depleted T cells, or PBMCs.

Looked up from germline, CDR1 is SGHRS and CDR2 is YFSETQ. CDR3 length: 17 residues. Trimming took 2 bases from V and 5 from J; bases not matched to a gene: 10. Under the authors' procedure: Reference gene primer amplification gave nucleated cell count estimates. Profiled with immunoSEQ multiplex PCR; TCRdb holds only in-frame clones, not every one. That table supplies the V and J calls and clone size; D and trimming were determined from the DNA. The sample shows about 120,000 clones, around 83% of them seen only once. The receptor comes from a man of 80 years or more with active or convalescent COVID-19. The sequenced sample was peripheral blood. J is TRBJ2-2 and V is TRBV5-1; 9 bases align to TRBD1. The DNA of the CDR3 is TGCGCCAGCAGCTTATTTTCCGGGACAGGGAAAACCGGGGAGCTGTTTTTT. It specifies CASSLFSGTGKTGELFF.